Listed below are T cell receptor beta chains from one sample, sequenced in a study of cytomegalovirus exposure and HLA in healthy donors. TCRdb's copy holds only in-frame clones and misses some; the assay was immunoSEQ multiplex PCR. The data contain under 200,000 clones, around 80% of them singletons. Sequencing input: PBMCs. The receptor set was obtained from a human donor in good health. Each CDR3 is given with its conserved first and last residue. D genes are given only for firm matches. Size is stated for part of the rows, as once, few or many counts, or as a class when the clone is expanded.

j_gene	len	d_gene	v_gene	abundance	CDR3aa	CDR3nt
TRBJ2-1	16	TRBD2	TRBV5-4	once	CASSTGLARSYNEQFF	TGTGCCAGCAGCACGGGACTAGCGCGGTCCTACAATGAGCAGTTCTTC
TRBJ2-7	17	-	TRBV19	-	CASSIVKLTGLFGEQYF	TGTGCCAGTAGTATAGTTAAGCTGACAGGATTGTTCGGCGAGCAGTACTTC
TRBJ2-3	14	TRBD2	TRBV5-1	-	CASSSGLLPDTQYF	TGCGCCAGCAGCTCGGGACTACTGCCAGATACGCAGTATTTT
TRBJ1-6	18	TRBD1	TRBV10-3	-	CAISESGQGRPYNSPLHF	TGTGCCATCAGTGAGTCGGGACAGGGGAGACCCTATAATTCACCCCTCCACTTT
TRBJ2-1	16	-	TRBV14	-	CASSQELALSYNEQFF	TGTGCCAGCAGCCAAGAGCTAGCACTATCCTACAATGAGCAGTTCTTC
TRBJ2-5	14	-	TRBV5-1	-	CASSDPREEETQYF	TGCGCCAGCAGCGACCCCCGGGAAGAAGAGACCCAGTACTTC
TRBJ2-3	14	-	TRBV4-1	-	CASSQASVTDTQYF	TGCGCCAGCAGCCAAGCTAGCGTGACAGATACGCAGTATTTT
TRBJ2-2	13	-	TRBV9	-	CASSLSGAGELFF	TGTGCCAGCAGCCTCTCAGGGGCCGGGGAGCTGTTTTTT
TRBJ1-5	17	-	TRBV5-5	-	CASSPQGGGLGNQPQHF	TGTGCCAGCAGCCCTCAAGGCGGGGGGCTGGGCAATCAGCCCCAGCATTTT
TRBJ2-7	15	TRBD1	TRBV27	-	CASSFLQGAVNEQYF	TGTGCCAGCAGTTTCCTACAGGGGGCGGTCAACGAGCAGTACTTC
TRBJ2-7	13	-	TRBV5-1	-	CASSQAFSYEQYF	TGCGCCAGCAGCCAAGCCTTTTCCTACGAGCAGTACTTC
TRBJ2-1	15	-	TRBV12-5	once	CASGLVGAAYNEQFF	TGTGCTAGTGGTTTGGTAGGGGCAGCCTACAATGAGCAGTTCTTC
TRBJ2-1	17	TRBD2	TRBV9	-	CASSVGAGGSSYNEQFF	TGTGCCAGCAGCGTAGGGGCGGGGGGGAGCTCCTACAATGAGCAGTTCTTC
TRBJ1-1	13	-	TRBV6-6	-	CASNLGPNTEAFF	TGTGCCAGCAATCTGGGGCCAAACACTGAAGCTTTCTTT
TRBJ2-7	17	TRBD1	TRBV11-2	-	CASSSTSGTGGYYEQYF	TGTGCCAGCAGCTCCACTTCCGGGACAGGGGGCTACTACGAGCAGTACTTC
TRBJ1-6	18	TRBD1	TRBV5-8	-	CASSLGQGAPVFNSPLHF	TGTGCCAGCAGCTTGGGGCAGGGGGCGCCGGTATTCAATTCACCCCTCCACTTT
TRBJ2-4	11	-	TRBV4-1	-	CASSQDDKQYF	TGCGCCAGCAGCCAAGATGACAAGCAGTACTTC
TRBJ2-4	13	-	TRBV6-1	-	CASSAGEWNIQYF	TGTGCCAGCAGTGCAGGGGAATGGAACATTCAGTACTTC